These T cell receptor beta chains were read from a single sample in a study of cytomegalovirus exposure and HLA in healthy donors. Generated by immunoSEQ multiplex PCR, the TCRdb table keeps only in-frame clones and is missing some. Here the sample spans around 250,000 clones, over 70% being singletons. The sequenced sample consisted of PBMCs. These receptors were collected from a woman aged 55 to 70 in good health and CMV-seropositive. CDR3s include the opening cysteine and the closing phenylalanine or tryptophan. A D gene is named only where the DNA matches it firmly. Expanded clones are given a class, and other clones once, few, many or no size at all.

>TRBV9|few|TRBJ1-1|NA
CASSVADSVNTEAFF
TGTGCCAGCAGCGTAGCGGACAGTGTTAACACTGAAGCTTTCTTT
>TRBV2|NA|TRBJ1-4|TRBD1
CASSAQGVNEKLFF
TGTGCCAGCAGTGCGCAGGGGGTTAATGAAAAACTGTTTTTT
>TRBV5-4|few|TRBJ2-1|NA
CASSLGREIRNEQFF
TGTGCCAGCAGCTTGGGCAGGGAAATTAGGAATGAGCAGTTCTTC
>TRBV7-7|NA|TRBJ2-2|NA
CASSSGLHAGELFF
TGTGCCAGCAGCTCGGGACTCCACGCCGGGGAGCTGTTTTTT
>TRBV19|NA|TRBJ1-6|TRBD1
CASTMPGGNSPLHF
TGTGCCAGTACTATGCCAGGGGGGAATTCACCCCTCCACTTT
>TRBV18|NA|TRBJ1-4|TRBD1
CASSPPQGGGEKLFF
TGTGCCAGCTCACCGCCACAGGGGGGCGGCGAAAAACTGTTTTTT
>TRBV5-1|NA|TRBJ2-3|NA
CASSPRVAASTDTQYF
TGCGCCAGCAGCCCGAGGGTGGCGGCTAGCACAGATACGCAGTATTTT
>TRBV6-6|few|TRBJ2-7|NA
CASRRGTVSSYEQYF
TGTGCCAGCCGACGCGGGACCGTAAGCTCCTACGAGCAGTACTTC
>TRBV7-8|NA|TRBJ2-5|TRBD2
CASSLERSGMRETQYF
TGTGCCAGCAGCTTAGAGCGGAGCGGGATGAGAGAGACCCAGTACTTC
>TRBV7-2|NA|TRBJ2-7|NA
CASSPDNYEQYF
TGTGCCAGCAGCCCAGACAACTACGAGCAGTACTTC
>TRBV27|once|TRBJ2-1|TRBD1
CASSEQGPLLDNEQFF
TGTGCCAGCAGTGAACAGGGGCCCCTCTTAGACAATGAGCAGTTCTTC
>TRBV4-1|NA|TRBJ2-7|TRBD2
CASSQVKASGSSYEQYF
TGCGCCAGCAGCCAAGTAAAGGCTAGCGGGAGCTCCTACGAGCAGTACTTC
>TRBV9|once|TRBJ2-3|NA
CASSVRAGPDTQYF
TGTGCCAGCAGCGTAAGGGCGGGCCCAGATACGCAGTATTTT
>TRBV10-3|once|TRBJ2-7|NA
CAIRGAASYEQYF
TGTGCCATCAGGGGGGCAGCTTCGTACGAGCAGTACTTC
>TRBV6-1|NA|TRBJ1-1|TRBD1
CATRDRMNTEAFF
TGTGCCACCCGGGACAGAATGAACACTGAAGCTTTCTTT
>TRBV5-1|NA|TRBJ2-2|TRBD2
CASSLAGGNTGELFF
TGCGCCAGCAGCTTAGCGGGGGGAAACACCGGGGAGCTGTTTTTT
>TRBV2|NA|TRBJ1-5|TRBD1
CASSGTGGDQPQHF
TGTGCCAGCAGTGGGACAGGGGGCGATCAGCCCCAGCATTTT
>TRBV4-1|NA|TRBJ1-2|NA
CASSPPQGFYGYTF
TGCGCCAGCAGCCCACCACAGGGATTCTATGGCTACACCTTC
>TRBV5-1|NA|TRBJ2-1|TRBD2
CASSSLGLAGLNEQFF
TGCGCCAGCAGCTCCCTAGGACTAGCGGGCCTCAATGAGCAGTTCTTC
>TRBV6-5|NA|TRBJ2-7|NA
CASSYSVGLSYEQYF
TGTGCCAGCAGTTACTCGGTGGGCCTTAGCTACGAGCAGTACTTC
>TRBV6-1|few|TRBJ2-3|NA
CASSAQATDTQYF
TGTGCCAGCAGTGCCCAGGCGACAGATACGCAGTATTTT
>TRBV11-2|NA|TRBJ2-3|NA
CASSLERTRTDTQYF
TGTGCCAGCAGCTTAGAGCGTACCCGCACAGATACGCAGTATTTT